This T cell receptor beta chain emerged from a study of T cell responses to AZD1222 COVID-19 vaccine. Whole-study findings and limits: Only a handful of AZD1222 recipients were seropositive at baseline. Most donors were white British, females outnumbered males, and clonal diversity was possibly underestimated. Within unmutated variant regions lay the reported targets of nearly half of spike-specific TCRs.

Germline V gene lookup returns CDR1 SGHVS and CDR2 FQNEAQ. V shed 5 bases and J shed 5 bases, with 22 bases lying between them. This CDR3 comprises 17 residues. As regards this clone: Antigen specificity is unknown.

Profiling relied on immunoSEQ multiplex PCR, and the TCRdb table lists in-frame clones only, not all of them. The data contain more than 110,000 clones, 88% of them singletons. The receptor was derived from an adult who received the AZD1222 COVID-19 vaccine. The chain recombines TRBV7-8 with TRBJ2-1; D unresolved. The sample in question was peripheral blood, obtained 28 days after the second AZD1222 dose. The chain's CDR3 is CASSAKRVSLFHNEQFF. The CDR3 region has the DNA TGTGCCAGCAGCGCCAAAAGGGTCAGTCTCTTTCACAATGAGCAGTTCTTC.